What follows are 20 T cell receptor beta chains derived from one specimen sequenced in a study of cytomegalovirus exposure and HLA in healthy donors. This PCR relied on a set of 60 Vbeta primers and 13 Jbeta primers. Some clones are missing from TCRdb's copy, which holds only in-frame ones; the method was immunoSEQ multiplex PCR. The data show 100,000 to 150,000 clones, about 82% seen once. The sequenced sample consisted of PBMCs. These receptors came from a female donor in good health and CMV-seropositive.

This chain uses TRBV11-2 with TRBJ2-3, with no clear D. The CDR3 covers 13 residues. The germline V gene encodes CDR1 SGHAT and CDR2 FQNNGV. Trimming removed 0 bases at V and 6 bases at J, with 7 bases between. This chain's CDR3 is CASSLDLVDTQYF. In nucleotides, the CDR3 is TGTGCCAGCAGCTTAGATCTCGTGGATACGCAGTATTTT.

The CDR3 sequence is CASSELAAPTDTQYF. In DNA form, the CDR3 reads TGTGCCAGCAGTGAATTGGCAGCGCCCACAGATACGCAGTATTTT. The V call is TRBV2, the J call TRBJ2-3; D is unclear. The CDR3 consists of 15 residues. Between the trimmed V and J ends, which lost 2 bases and 2 bases, there was a span of 11 bases. Germline V gives CDR1 SNHLY, CDR2 FYNNEI.

This clone has a handful of counts. The chain combines TRBV5-6 with TRBJ1-6, with D perhaps TRBD1 (5 bases). This CDR3 is built from 15 residues. Germline V gene lookup returns CDR1 SGHDT and CDR2 YYEEEE. Trimming left V 4 bases short and J 3 bases short, with 11 bases between. CDR3 amino acids: CASSLRVNYNSPLHF. In DNA, the CDR3 is TGTGCCAGCAGCCTCAGGGTTAACTATAATTCACCCCTCCACTTT.

The J gene is TRBJ1-4, the V gene TRBV5-6; D not certain. There are 14 residues in the CDR3. Germline V lookup: CDR1 SGHDT, CDR2 YYEEEE. Between the trimmed V and J ends, which lost 1 base and 8 bases, there was a span of 12 bases. CDR3: CASSLLQVNEKLFF. The CDR3, as DNA: TGTGCCAGCAGCTTGCTTCAGGTTAACGAAAAACTGTTTTTT. Supplemented by reference TRBV5-6 and TRBJ1-4, the full variable domain reads DAGVTQSPTHLIKTRGQQVTLRCSPKSGHDTVSWYQQALGQGPQFIFQYYEEEERQRGNFPDRFSGHQFPNYSSELNVNALLLGDSALYLCASSLLQVNEKLFFGSGTQLSVL.

The chain has TRBV5-1 and TRBJ1-5, with D perhaps TRBD1 (5 bases). Germline CDR1 reads SGHRS; CDR2 reads YFSETQ. V was clipped by 1 base and J by 4 bases, with 9 bases between them. The CDR3 loop spans 14 amino acids. The CDR3 DNA reads TGCGCCAGCAGCTTGCCAGGGATTAATCAGCCCCAGCATTTT. It translates to CASSLPGINQPQHF.

The V and J genes are TRBV5-1 and TRBJ2-7, with 11 bases matching TRBD1. CDR1 is SGHRS and CDR2 is YFSETQ in the germline V gene. The CDR3 sequence is 15 residues long. The junction had 2 bases not matched to a gene; V was cut back by 0 bases and J by 3 bases. The CDR3 bases are TGCGCCAGCAGCTTGGGGGGGACAGGGGGCTACGAGCAGTACTTC. This codes for CASSLGGTGGYEQYF.

The rearrangement joins TRBV5-6 to TRBJ1-6, with 8 bases lining up with TRBD1. Germline assignment: CDR1 SGHDT and CDR2 YYEEEE. After removal of 3 bases from V and 9 bases from J, the junction contained 8 bases not matched to a gene. The CDR3 has 15 residues. The CDR3 sequence is CASSSFQGAVSPLHF. DNA of the CDR3: TGTGCCAGCAGCTCGTTTCAGGGGGCAGTTTCACCCCTCCACTTT. Full variable domain (remainder filled in from reference TRBV5-6 and TRBJ1-6): DAGVTQSPTHLIKTRGQQVTLRCSPKSGHDTVSWYQQALGQGPQFIFQYYEEEERQRGNFPDRFSGHQFPNYSSELNVNALLLGDSALYLCASSSFQGAVSPLHFGNGTRLTVT.

The rearrangement links TRBV28 to TRBJ2-2; 7 bases agree with TRBD2. Per the germline V gene, CDR1 is MDHEN and CDR2 is SYDVKM. V gave up 2 bases and J gave up 6 bases; unmatched junction bases: 0. The length of the CDR3 is 13 residues. The CDR3 is CASSLAGAGELFF. CDR3 DNA: TGTGCCAGCAGTTTAGCGGGGGCCGGGGAGCTGTTTTTT.

This clone was counted once. The J gene is TRBJ2-5, the V gene TRBV5-1; 7 bases align to TRBD2. The V gene end was trimmed by 2 bases and the J gene end by 0 bases; junction bases not matched to a gene: 4. Germline V gives CDR1 SGHRS, CDR2 YFSETQ. The CDR3 is made up of 15 amino acids. DNA for the CDR3: TGCGCCAGCAGCTTAGCGGGGCTGTACCAAGAGACCCAGTACTTC. It encodes CASSLAGLYQETQYF. Together with reference TRBV5-1 and TRBJ2-5, the CDR3 gives the full variable domain: KAGVTQTPRYLIKTRGQQVTLSCSPISGHRSVSWYQQTPGQGLQFLFEYFSETQRNKGNFPGRFSGRQFSNSRSEMNVSTLELGDSALYLCASSLAGLYQETQYFGPGTRLLVL.

The chain recombines TRBV28 with TRBJ1-1; tentative D call: TRBD1 (5 bases). The length of the CDR3 is 13 residues. V lost 8 bases and J lost 4, with 14 bases in between. Looked up from germline, CDR1 is MDHEN and CDR2 is SYDVKM. CDR3 in amino acids: CASLLVGATEAFF. In DNA, the CDR3 is TGTGCCAGCCTCCTTGTAGGGGCCACTGAAGCTTTCTTT.

The chain is built from TRBV5-1 and TRBJ2-7; 7 bases fit TRBD1. This CDR3 contains 13 residues. Germline CDR1 is SGHRS and CDR2 is YFSETQ. V gave up 0 bases and J gave up 6 bases; unmatched junction bases: 3. The CDR3 loop is CASSLGQGFEQYF. The DNA for the CDR3 is TGCGCCAGCAGCTTGGGACAGGGCTTCGAGCAGTACTTC.

This clone was counted only a few times. Within the sample, other DNA sequences also encode this same CDR3. This chain links TRBV11-2 with TRBJ2-7; 12 positions agree with TRBD2. The CDR3 loop spans 15 amino acids. Germline loops: CDR1 SGHAT, CDR2 FQNNGV. Trimming removed 5 bases from V and 1 base from J; junction bases left unmatched: 3. The CDR3 loop reads CASSPTSGRSYEQYF. CDR3 DNA: TGTGCCAGCAGCCCTACTAGCGGGAGGTCCTACGAGCAGTACTTC.

With respect to this clone: This specimen includes other DNA sequences encoding the same CDR3. The chain links TRBV15 to TRBJ2-7; 9 nucleotides match TRBD2. The V segment lost 0 bases and the J segment 2 bases; nucleotides outside the gene matches: 5. The CDR3 runs to 16 residues. Germline values: CDR1 LNHNV, CDR2 YYDKDF (reference sequence). The CDR3 protein is CATSRDRASGAYEQYF. CDR3 nucleotide sequence: TGTGCCACCAGCAGAGATCGGGCTAGCGGGGCCTACGAGCAGTACTTC.

The chain carries TRBV7-2 and TRBJ2-3; 14 bases fit TRBD2. Germline lookup yields CDR1 SGHTA and CDR2 FQGNSA. This CDR3 is 16 amino acids long. Unmatched junction bases numbered 4, after V lost 5 bases and J lost 3 bases. CDR3 loop: CASSTRTSGRTDTQYF. CDR3 in DNA: TGTGCCAGCAGCACGCGGACTAGCGGGAGGACAGATACGCAGTATTTT.

V gene TRBV28 combines with J gene TRBJ2-5, with D maybe TRBD2 (5 bases). Germline V lookup: CDR1 MDHEN, CDR2 SYDVKM. This CDR3 is built from 17 residues. Trimming cost V 1 base and J 5 bases, with 20 bases left between them. The CDR3 DNA reads as TGTGCCAGCAGTTTATCGGCGGCTAGCCGGGGTCATGAGACCCAGTACTTC. Protein sequence: CASSLSAASRGHETQYF.

The chain uses TRBV5-5 and TRBJ1-1; D gene unclear. The CDR3 is 16 amino acids. Per germline, CDR1 SGHKS and CDR2 YYEKEE (reference sequence). Trimming removed 0 bases at V and 2 bases at J, with 14 bases between. DNA for the CDR3: TGTGCCAGCAGCTTGGCCTCGAGCCCTTCCAACACTGAAGCTTTCTTT. This codes for CASSLASSPSNTEAFF.

The gene calls are TRBV25-1 and TRBJ2-6, with D perhaps matching TRBD1 (6 bases). Germline V gene lookup returns CDR1 MGHDK and CDR2 SYGVNS. The CDR3 is 17 amino acids. The V and J ends lost 3 bases and 0 bases respectively, with 12 bases between them. CDR3 sequence reads: CASSDRQAHSGANVLTF. CDR3 sequence (DNA): TGTGCCAGCAGTGATCGACAGGCCCACTCTGGGGCCAACGTCCTGACTTTC. The complete variable domain, with remaining parts taken from reference TRBV25-1 and TRBJ2-6, reads EADIYQTPRYLVIGTGKKITLECSQTMGHDKMYWYQQDPGMELHLIHYSYGVNSTEKGDLSSESTVSRIRTEHFPLTLESARPSHTSQYLCASSDRQAHSGANVLTFGAGSRLTVL.

The CDR3 sequence: CASSLDGASTEAFF. The CDR3 DNA is TGTGCCAGCAGCTTGGATGGGGCAAGCACTGAAGCTTTCTTT. The chain uses TRBV5-4 and TRBJ1-1; D possibly corresponds to TRBD1 (5 bases). CDR1 is SGHNT, CDR2 YYREEE, per germline (reference sequence). There are 14 residues in the CDR3. The V gene lost 0 bases and the J gene lost 4 bases, with 10 bases spanning the gap.

This sequence joins TRBV18 and TRBJ1-5, with TRBD1 matching over 8 bases. The CDR3 runs to 14 residues. Per germline, CDR1 KGHSH and CDR2 LQKENI. J was trimmed by 9 bases and V by 6 bases; bases with no gene match: 10. The CDR3: CASSPGTGNRPQHF. The DNA of the CDR3 is TGTGCCAGCTCGCCCGGGACAGGCAATAGGCCCCAGCATTTT.

This clone has only a few counts. The chain couples TRBV5-1 to TRBJ1-3; D remains ambiguous. The CDR3 sequence is 14 residues long. In germline, CDR1 is SGHRS, CDR2 YFSETQ. With 0 bases removed from V and 9 bases from J, the gap between germline ends came to 13 bases. Here the CDR3 DNA reads TGCGCCAGCAGCTTGGCCCCGGGAACGGGCACCATATATTTT. Translated: CASSLAPGTGTIYF.